This is a list of T cell receptor beta chains from one sample in a study of T cell responses to AZD1222 COVID-19 vaccine. Sequencing used immunoSEQ multiplex PCR; TCRdb keeps in-frame clones, though not all of them. The sample holds 100,000 to 150,000 clones, about 87% seen once. Sequencing used peripheral blood, obtained on day 0 of AZD1222 vaccination. All receptors come from an adult in good health. CDR3s include the opening cysteine and the closing phenylalanine or tryptophan. D genes are given only for firm matches. Part of the rows lack a size; the others show once, few, many or a class for expanded clones.

V: TRBV7-2; J: TRBJ1-2; D: .; size: .; DNA: TGTGCCAGCAACCTTCCCGGGGGGGTGTATGGCTACACCTTC; CDR3: CASNLPGGVYGYTF
V: TRBV28; J: TRBJ1-1; D: .; size: .; DNA: TGTGCCGGCGGCCGGGGCCCGGGAACTGAAGCTTTCTTT; CDR3: CAGGRGPGTEAFF
V: TRBV7-2; J: TRBJ2-7; D: .; size: .; DNA: TGTGCCAGCAGCTTAGTTGCGGGCTCCTACGAGCAGTACTTC; CDR3: CASSLVAGSYEQYF
V: TRBV2; J: TRBJ1-2; D: .; size: .; DNA: TGTGCCAGCAGTGAGGAGGGGCTGGGAAATGGCTACACCTTC; CDR3: CASSEEGLGNGYTF
V: TRBV4-3; J: TRBJ2-7; D: .; size: .; DNA: TGCGCCAGCAGCCAACGGACGTTCAGCTACGAGCAGTACTTC; CDR3: CASSQRTFSYEQYF
V: TRBV5-1; J: TRBJ1-1; D: .; size: .; DNA: TGCGCCAGCAGCTTGTGGGAGTCGGGAGAAGCTTTCTTT; CDR3: CASSLWESGEAFF
V: TRBV14; J: TRBJ1-6; D: .; size: .; DNA: TGTGCCAGCAGCCAAGATGAAGACAGGCGGAGTTCACCCCTCCACTTT; CDR3: CASSQDEDRRSSPLHF
V: TRBV4-1; J: TRBJ2-3; D: TRBD1; size: .; DNA: TGCGCCAGCAGCCTCCGGGACAGGGGCACAGATACGCAGTATTTT; CDR3: CASSLRDRGTDTQYF
V: TRBV7-7; J: TRBJ2-7; D: .; size: .; DNA: TGTGCTAGCAGCCTCGGACGGGGCTACGAGCAGTACTTC; CDR3: CASSLGRGYEQYF
V: TRBV9; J: TRBJ1-6; D: TRBD1; size: .; DNA: TGTGCCAGCAGCGCCTCCGGGACAGAACTTTCACCCCTCCACTTT; CDR3: CASSASGTELSPLHF
V: TRBV24-1; J: TRBJ2-7; D: TRBD1; size: .; DNA: TGTGCCACCAGTGACCGGGGGGACAGGGGCACCTACGAGCAGTACTTC; CDR3: CATSDRGDRGTYEQYF
V: TRBV14; J: TRBJ2-7; D: .; size: .; DNA: TGTGCCAGCAGCCAAGGGAGGACTCCCCTCTACGAGCAGTACTTC; CDR3: CASSQGRTPLYEQYF
V: TRBV24-1; J: TRBJ1-5; D: TRBD1; size: .; DNA: TGTGCCACCAGTTATTTGACAGGGGAGACGGCCCCAGAGCAGCCCCAGCATTTT; CDR3: CATSYLTGETAPEQPQHF
V: TRBV14; J: TRBJ1-1; D: .; size: .; DNA: TGTGCCAGCAGCCAAGAGAGGTCCATGCGCACTGAAGCTTTCTTT; CDR3: CASSQERSMRTEAFF
V: TRBV28; J: TRBJ1-3; D: .; size: .; DNA: TGTGCCAGCAGCCCAGGGTCCTCTGGAAACACCATATATTTT; CDR3: CASSPGSSGNTIYF
V: TRBV9; J: TRBJ2-3; D: TRBD2; size: .; DNA: TGTGCCAGCAGCAGGGCGGGAGGTTTGACAGATACGCAGTATTTT; CDR3: CASSRAGGLTDTQYF
V: TRBV5-4; J: TRBJ1-2; D: .; size: .; DNA: TGTGCCAGCAGCTTTTCAGGCGGTCACACCTTC; CDR3: CASSFSGGHTF
V: TRBV4-2; J: TRBJ1-2; D: TRBD1; size: once; DNA: TGTGCCAGCAGCCAAGATGGGGGACAGGGGAACTATGGCTACACCTTC; CDR3: CASSQDGGQGNYGYTF
V: TRBV6-5; J: TRBJ1-2; D: .; size: .; DNA: TGTGCCAGCAGTTATGACAACGATATCGACACCTTC; CDR3: CASSYDNDIDTF
V: TRBV28; J: TRBJ1-1; D: .; size: once; DNA: TGTGCCAGCAGCAGAGGGGGGGCGCCTACTGAAGCTTTCTTT; CDR3: CASSRGGAPTEAFF
V: TRBV5-6; J: TRBJ2-7; D: .; size: .; DNA: TGTGCCAGCAGCTTTGGAGGGAGGGACAGGTACGAGCAGTACTTC; CDR3: CASSFGGRDRYEQYF
V: TRBV6-5; J: TRBJ1-2; D: .; size: .; DNA: TGTGCCAGCAGTTACGGACAGATAGGCTACTATGGCTACACCTTC; CDR3: CASSYGQIGYYGYTF
V: TRBV27; J: TRBJ2-7; D: .; size: .; DNA: TGTGCCAGCAGTTTCACTCCCGGGGCATCCTACGAGCAGTACTTC; CDR3: CASSFTPGASYEQYF
V: TRBV10-3; J: TRBJ2-7; D: TRBD2; size: .; DNA: TGTGCCATCAGTGAGAGGCGGGAGGCTTCCTACGAGCAGTACTTC; CDR3: CAISERREASYEQYF
V: TRBV18; J: TRBJ2-2; D: .; size: .; DNA: TGTGCCAGCTCAACACAGTTGGACACCGGGGAGCTGTTTTTT; CDR3: CASSTQLDTGELFF
V: TRBV7-9; J: TRBJ2-7; D: TRBD2; size: .; DNA: TGTGCCAGCAGCTTAGTCGCGGGGGGTCCTTCGGGCGAGCAGTACTTC; CDR3: CASSLVAGGPSGEQYF
V: TRBV10-1; J: TRBJ2-2; D: TRBD2; size: .; DNA: TGCGCCAGCAGTGATGGGGCCTCTAGCGGATCGAACACCGGGGAGCTGTTTTTT; CDR3: CASSDGASSGSNTGELFF
V: TRBV6-2/TRBV6-3; J: TRBJ2-2; D: .; size: .; DNA: TGTGCCAGCAGTTCTAGAGCGTCCGGGGAGCTGTTTTTT; CDR3: CASSSRASGELFF
V: TRBV4-1; J: TRBJ2-1; D: TRBD2; size: .; DNA: TGCGCCAGCAGTCGGACTAGCGGGGACGATGAGCAGTTCTTC; CDR3: CASSRTSGDDEQFF
V: TRBV6-2/TRBV6-3; J: TRBJ2-2; D: .; size: .; DNA: TGTGCCAGCAGTTACGTCTGGGCCGGGGAGCTGTTTTTT; CDR3: CASSYVWAGELFF
V: TRBV7-2; J: TRBJ1-2; D: .; size: .; DNA: TGTGCCAGCAGCTTAGTTGGTGGCTCCTTGACGTCCTATGGCTACACCTTC; CDR3: CASSLVGGSLTSYGYTF
V: TRBV7-9; J: TRBJ2-2; D: .; size: few; DNA: TGTGCCAGCAGCTCCCAGGGTGGCGGGGAGCTGTTTTTT; CDR3: CASSSQGGGELFF
V: TRBV28; J: TRBJ2-1; D: .; size: .; DNA: TGTGCCAGCAGGAGGACCCTACTTTACAATGAGCAGTTCTTC; CDR3: CASRRTLLYNEQFF
V: TRBV4-3; J: TRBJ1-2; D: TRBD1; size: once; DNA: TGCGCCAGCAGCCAGGCGCCGTCGGACAGGGACTATGGCTACACCTTC; CDR3: CASSQAPSDRDYGYTF
V: TRBV3-1/TRBV3-2; J: TRBJ1-5; D: .; size: once; DNA: TGTGCCAGCAGCCAAGGATCACCCCGGGGACAGCCCCAGCATTTT; CDR3: CASSQGSPRGQPQHF
V: TRBV27; J: TRBJ1-5; D: .; size: few; DNA: TGTGCCAGCAGTTTATGGGCAAGTCAGCCCCAGCATTTT; CDR3: CASSLWASQPQHF
V: TRBV28; J: TRBJ1-1; D: .; size: .; DNA: TGTGCCAGCCCTGGTAGGGCCCAGGGCACTGAAGCTTTCTTT; CDR3: CASPGRAQGTEAFF